The clone carrying this T cell receptor beta chain was picked up a small number of times. What it recognizes is unknown. The CDR3 runs 12 residues. Trimming left V 3 bases short and J 4 bases short, with 6 bases between. Germline V gives CDR1 LGHDT, CDR2 YNNKEL (reference sequence). Making the TCR beta libraries involved quantitative 5'-RACE with molecular barcodes. One entry per CDR3 protein, called by TCRdb with MiXCR from the 5' RACE reads. The sample lists fewer than 400,000 distinct CDR3 sequences, over 12% occurring once. The record originates from a study of CD8 T cells in ankylosing spondylitis. Study-level points and caveats: Seemingly characteristic of ankylosing spondylitis blood was a TCR beta motif consisting of fewer than 10 highly homologous variants. The disease-linked clones had a CD8+ phenotype and low blood frequencies. Reportedly, matched ankylosing spondylitis synovial fluid was significantly enriched for disease-linked clones.

The TCR comes from a male donor with ankylosing spondylitis or in good health (not recorded which). The sample comprised blood, either unsorted or a sorted T cell fraction (not recorded which). This rearrangement joins TRBV3-1 to TRBJ2-5; D is uncertain. CDR3 amino acids: CASSHQLETQYF. For the CDR3, the DNA is TGTGCCAGCAGCCATCAATTAGAGACCCAGTACTTC.